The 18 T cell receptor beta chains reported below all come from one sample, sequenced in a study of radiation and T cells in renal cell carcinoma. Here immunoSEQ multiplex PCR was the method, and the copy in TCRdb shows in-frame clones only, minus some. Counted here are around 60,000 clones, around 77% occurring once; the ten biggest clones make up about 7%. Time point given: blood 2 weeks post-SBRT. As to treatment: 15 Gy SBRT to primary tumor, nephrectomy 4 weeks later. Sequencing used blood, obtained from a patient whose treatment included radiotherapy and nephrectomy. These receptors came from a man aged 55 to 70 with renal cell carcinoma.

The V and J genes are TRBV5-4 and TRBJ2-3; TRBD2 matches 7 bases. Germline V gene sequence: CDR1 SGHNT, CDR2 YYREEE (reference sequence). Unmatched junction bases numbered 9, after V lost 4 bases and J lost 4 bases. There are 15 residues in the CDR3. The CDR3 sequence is CASSVGGSGADTQYF. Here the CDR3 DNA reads TGTGCCAGCAGCGTAGGCGGGAGTGGCGCAGATACGCAGTATTTT.

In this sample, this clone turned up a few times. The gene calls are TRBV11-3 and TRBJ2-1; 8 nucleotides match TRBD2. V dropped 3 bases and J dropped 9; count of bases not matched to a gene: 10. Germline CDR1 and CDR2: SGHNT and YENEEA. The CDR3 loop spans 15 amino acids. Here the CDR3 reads CASSLGGSGMGEQFF. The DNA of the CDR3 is TGTGCCAGCAGCTTGGGGGGTAGCGGGATGGGTGAGCAGTTCTTC. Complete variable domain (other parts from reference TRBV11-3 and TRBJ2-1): EAGVVQSPRYKIIEKKQPVAFWCNPISGHNTLYWYLQNLGQGPELLIRYENEEAVDDSQLPKDRFSAERLKGVDSTLKIQPAELGDSAVYLCASSLGGSGMGEQFFGPGTRLTVL.

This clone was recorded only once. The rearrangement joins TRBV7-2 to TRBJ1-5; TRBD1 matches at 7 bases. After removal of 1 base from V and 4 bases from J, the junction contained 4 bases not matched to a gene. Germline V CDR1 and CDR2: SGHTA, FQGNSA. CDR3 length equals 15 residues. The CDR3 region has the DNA TGTGCCAGCAGCTTAGTGGGACAGTCAAATCAGCCCCAGCATTTT. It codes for CASSLVGQSNQPQHF.

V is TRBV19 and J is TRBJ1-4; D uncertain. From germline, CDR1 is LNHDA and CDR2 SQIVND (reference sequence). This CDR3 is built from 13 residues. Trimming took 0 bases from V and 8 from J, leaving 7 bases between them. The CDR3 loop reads CASSIDFGEKLFF. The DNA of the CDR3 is TGTGCCAGTAGTATAGACTTTGGGGAAAAACTGTTTTTT.

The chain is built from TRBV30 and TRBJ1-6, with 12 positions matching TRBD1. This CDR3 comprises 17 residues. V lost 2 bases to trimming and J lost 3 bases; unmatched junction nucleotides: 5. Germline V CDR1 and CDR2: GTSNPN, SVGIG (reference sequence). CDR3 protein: CAWSPGTGGFYNSPLHF. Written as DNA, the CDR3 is TGTGCCTGGAGTCCTGGGACAGGGGGCTTCTATAATTCACCCCTCCACTTT.

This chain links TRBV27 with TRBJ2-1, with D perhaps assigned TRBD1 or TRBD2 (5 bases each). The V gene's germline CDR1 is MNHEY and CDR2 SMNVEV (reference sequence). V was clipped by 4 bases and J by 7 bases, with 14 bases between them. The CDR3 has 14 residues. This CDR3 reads CASSSDAGRNEQFF. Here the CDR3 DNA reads TGTGCCAGCAGTTCCGACGCAGGGAGAAATGAGCAGTTCTTC.

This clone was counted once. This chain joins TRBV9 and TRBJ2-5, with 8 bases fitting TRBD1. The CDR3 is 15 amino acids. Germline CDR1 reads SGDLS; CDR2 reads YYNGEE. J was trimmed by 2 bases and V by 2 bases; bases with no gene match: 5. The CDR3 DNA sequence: TGTGCCAGCAGCGTCCGGACAGGGTTTCAAGAGACCCAGTACTTC. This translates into CASSVRTGFQETQYF.

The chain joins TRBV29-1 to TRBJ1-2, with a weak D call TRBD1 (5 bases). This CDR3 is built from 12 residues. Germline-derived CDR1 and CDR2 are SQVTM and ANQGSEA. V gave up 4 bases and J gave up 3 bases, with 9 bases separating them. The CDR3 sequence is CSVVGHDYGYTF. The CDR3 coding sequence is TGCAGCGTTGTGGGGCACGACTATGGCTACACCTTC.

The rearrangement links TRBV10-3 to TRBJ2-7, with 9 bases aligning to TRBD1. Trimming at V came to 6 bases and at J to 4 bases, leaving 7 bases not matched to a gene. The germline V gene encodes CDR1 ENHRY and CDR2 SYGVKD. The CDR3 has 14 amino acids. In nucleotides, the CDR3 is TGTGCCATCAGCCGGGACAGGGAAGGGTACGAGCAGTACTTC. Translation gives CAISRDREGYEQYF.

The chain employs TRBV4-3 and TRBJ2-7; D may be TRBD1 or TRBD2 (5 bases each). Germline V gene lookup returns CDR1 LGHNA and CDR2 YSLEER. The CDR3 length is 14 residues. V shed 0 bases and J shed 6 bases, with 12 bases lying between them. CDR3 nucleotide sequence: TGCGCCAGCAGCCAAGAGAGGGGCTCGGTCGAGCAGTACTTC. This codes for CASSQERGSVEQYF.

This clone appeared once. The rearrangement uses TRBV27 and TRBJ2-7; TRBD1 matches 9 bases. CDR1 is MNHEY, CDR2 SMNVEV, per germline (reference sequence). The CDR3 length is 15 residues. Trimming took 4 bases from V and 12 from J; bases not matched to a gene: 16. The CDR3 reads CASSSPGQGDLEWYV. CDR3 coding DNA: TGTGCCAGCAGTTCCCCGGGACAGGGTGATTTGGAGTGGTACGTC.

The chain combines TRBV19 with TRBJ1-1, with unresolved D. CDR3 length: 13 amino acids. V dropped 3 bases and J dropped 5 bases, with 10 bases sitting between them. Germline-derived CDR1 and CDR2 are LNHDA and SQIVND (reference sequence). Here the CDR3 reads CASSIKRRTEAFF. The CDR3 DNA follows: TGTGCCAGTAGTATTAAGCGGAGGACTGAAGCTTTCTTT.

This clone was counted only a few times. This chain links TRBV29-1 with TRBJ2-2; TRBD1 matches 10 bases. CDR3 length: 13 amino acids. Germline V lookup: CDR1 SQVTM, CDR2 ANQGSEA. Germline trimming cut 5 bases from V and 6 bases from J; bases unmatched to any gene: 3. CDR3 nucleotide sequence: TGCAGCGTTACCGGACAGGGGGCCGGGGAGCTGTTTTTT. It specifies CSVTGQGAGELFF.

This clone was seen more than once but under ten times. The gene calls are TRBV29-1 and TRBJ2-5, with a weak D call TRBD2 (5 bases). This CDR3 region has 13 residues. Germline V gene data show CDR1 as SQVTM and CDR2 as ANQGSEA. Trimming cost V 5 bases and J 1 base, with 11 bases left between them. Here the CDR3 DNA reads TGCAGCGTTAGCGGAACCATCCAAGAGACCCAGTACTTC. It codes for CSVSGTIQETQYF.

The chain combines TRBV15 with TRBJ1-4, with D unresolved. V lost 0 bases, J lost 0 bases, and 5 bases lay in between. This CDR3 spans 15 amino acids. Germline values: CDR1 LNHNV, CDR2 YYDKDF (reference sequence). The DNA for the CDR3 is TGTGCCACCAGCAGAGAAAAGGCAACTAATGAAAAACTGTTTTTT. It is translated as CATSREKATNEKLFF.

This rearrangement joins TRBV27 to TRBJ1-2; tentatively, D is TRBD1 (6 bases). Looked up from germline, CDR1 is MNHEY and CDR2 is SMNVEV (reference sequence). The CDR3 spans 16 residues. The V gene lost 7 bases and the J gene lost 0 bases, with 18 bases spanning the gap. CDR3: CASTSGRGGTNYGYTF. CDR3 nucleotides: TGTGCCAGCACCTCGGGGAGGGGGGGAACTAACTATGGCTACACCTTC.

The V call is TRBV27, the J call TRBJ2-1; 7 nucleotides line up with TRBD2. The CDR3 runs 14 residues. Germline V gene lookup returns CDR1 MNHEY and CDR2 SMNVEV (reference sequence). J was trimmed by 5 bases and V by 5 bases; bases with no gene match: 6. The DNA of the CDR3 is TGTGCCAGCAGTCGGGGAGGGCATGACAATGAGCAGTTCTTC. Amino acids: CASSRGGHDNEQFF.

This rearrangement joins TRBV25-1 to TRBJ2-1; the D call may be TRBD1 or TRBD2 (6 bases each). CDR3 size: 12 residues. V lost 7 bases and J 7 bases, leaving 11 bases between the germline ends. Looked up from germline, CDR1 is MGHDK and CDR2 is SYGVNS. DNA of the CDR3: TGTGCCAGCACAGGAGGGGGGAATGAGCAGTTCTTC. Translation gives CASTGGGNEQFF.